This TCR beta chain derives from a study of blood T cell repertoires in COVID-19 (TCRdb year 2020). Describing the broader study: Samples from collaborators originated in the United States, Italy and Spain and spanned both the acute and convalescent phases of COVID-19. Where available, HLA class I and class II types were taken from metadata supplied by the sample provider and were not determined by assay-based typing. The material from the prospective study consisted of cDNA or gDNA derived from T cells, B-cell-depleted T cells, or PBMCs. The dataset comprised deeply sampled blood TCRbeta repertoires from subjects exposed to, actively infected with, or recovered from COVID-19. Sample metadata almost always included a de-identified subject ID, COVID-19 status, age in years and sex. The repertoires were released in a freely available public database meant as a resource for research on the immune response to SARS-CoV-2. Samples came from the ongoing ImmuneRACE study (first 160 participants) plus 1,254 subjects from 6 global collaborators.

TCRbeta CDR3 regions were amplified from genomic DNA using the immunoSEQ Assay, a bias-controlled multiplex PCR. Per the source publication's procedure: Within the assay, amplification of reference gene primers was used to estimate how many nucleated cells each sample contained. To quantify the absolute abundance of each unique TCRbeta CDR3 rearrangement, sequence reads were collapsed and filtered. Productive Simpson clonality was computed per sample as the square root of Simpson's diversity index over productive rearrangements. TCRdb obtained this table from immuneACCESS and retained in-frame rearrangements with V and J assigned. These tables miss some clones; where compared with another copy, unresolved V genes account for less than half of the shortfall, and the remainder is unexplained. The V and J calls and clone size are taken from that table; D and trimming were inferred from the DNA. Within this sample are 150,000 to 200,000 clones, with about 81% of them counted one time only. The leading ten clones occupy approximately 10% of the sample.

Each collaborating institution followed its own protocols to collect whole blood in K2EDTA tubes. Collaborator samples were shipped for TCRbeta analysis as frozen whole blood, isolated PBMCs, or DNA extracted from either sample type. From its cysteine to its phenylalanine, the CDR3 spans 13 amino acids. Only the CDR3 region is kept as DNA, spanning 39 bases read in frame from base 1. CDR1 and CDR2 are read off the germline V gene (reference sequence) as GTSNPN and SVGIG. Between the V and J ends, shortened by 2 bases and 2 bases respectively, the junction contains 9 bases. A note on this clone: Its specific antigen is unknown. Base qualities were left out, and no much larger clone turns up one base away.

Broader findings and caveats from the paper: How much clinical and demographic metadata was included differed by source and by participant, and the metadata was provided uncurated.

The specimen sequenced was peripheral blood. The sequence derives from a human donor in a cohort sampled during active COVID-19. The chain is assembled from TRBV30 and TRBJ1-2, with TRBD1 perhaps the D gene, on 5 matching bases. The nucleotide sequence reads TGTGCCTGGAGTACGACAGTCAACTATGGCTACACCTTC. Its protein reads: CAWSTTVNYGYTF.